Sequencing of this TCR beta chain was carried out in a study of T cell responses to AZD1222 COVID-19 vaccine. Looking at the study overall: Pooling was applied to second doses at about 4 or about 12 weeks. Study findings and constraints: There were repertoire samples only from the period after the peak T cell response. White British donors predominated, females outnumbered males, and clonal diversity was possibly underestimated. Regions left unmutated in variants are reportedly the target of nearly half of spike-specific TCRs.

Trimming took off 5 bases at V and 5 bases at J, with 19 bases between the two ends. This CDR3 is 16 amino acids long. The germline V gene encodes CDR1 SGHAT and CDR2 FQNNGV. Sequencing was performed with immunoSEQ multiplex PCR; in TCRdb, only in-frame clones are kept and a portion is missing. Seen here are about 180,000 clones, over 75% observed once, and the top ten hold 6.9%. Concerning this clone: Its target is unknown.

This sequence joins TRBV11-2 and TRBJ2-1; D is possibly TRBD1 (6 bases). The material sequenced was peripheral blood, taken on day 0 of AZD1222 vaccination. The TCR was taken from an adult in good health. The CDR3 sequence is CASSTRDTRSDNEQFF. Here the CDR3 DNA reads TGTGCCAGCAGCACCCGGGACACCCGATCAGACAATGAGCAGTTCTTC.